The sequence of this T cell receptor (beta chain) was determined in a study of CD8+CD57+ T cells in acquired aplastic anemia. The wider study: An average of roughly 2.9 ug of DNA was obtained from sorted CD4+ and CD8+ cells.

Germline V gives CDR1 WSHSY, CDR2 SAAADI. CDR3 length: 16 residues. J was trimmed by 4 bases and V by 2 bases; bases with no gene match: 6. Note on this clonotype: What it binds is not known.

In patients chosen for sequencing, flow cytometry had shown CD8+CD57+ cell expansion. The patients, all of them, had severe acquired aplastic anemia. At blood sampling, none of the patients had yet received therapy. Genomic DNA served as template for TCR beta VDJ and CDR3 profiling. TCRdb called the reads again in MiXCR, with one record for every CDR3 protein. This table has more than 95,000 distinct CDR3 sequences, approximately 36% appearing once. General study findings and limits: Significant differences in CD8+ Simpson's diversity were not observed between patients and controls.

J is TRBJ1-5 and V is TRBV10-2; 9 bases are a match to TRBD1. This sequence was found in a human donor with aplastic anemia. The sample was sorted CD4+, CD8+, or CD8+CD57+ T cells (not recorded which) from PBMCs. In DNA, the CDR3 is TGCGCCAGCAGTGAGCCAGGACAGGGGCGTAATCAGCCCCAGCATTTT. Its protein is CASSEPGQGRNQPQHF.